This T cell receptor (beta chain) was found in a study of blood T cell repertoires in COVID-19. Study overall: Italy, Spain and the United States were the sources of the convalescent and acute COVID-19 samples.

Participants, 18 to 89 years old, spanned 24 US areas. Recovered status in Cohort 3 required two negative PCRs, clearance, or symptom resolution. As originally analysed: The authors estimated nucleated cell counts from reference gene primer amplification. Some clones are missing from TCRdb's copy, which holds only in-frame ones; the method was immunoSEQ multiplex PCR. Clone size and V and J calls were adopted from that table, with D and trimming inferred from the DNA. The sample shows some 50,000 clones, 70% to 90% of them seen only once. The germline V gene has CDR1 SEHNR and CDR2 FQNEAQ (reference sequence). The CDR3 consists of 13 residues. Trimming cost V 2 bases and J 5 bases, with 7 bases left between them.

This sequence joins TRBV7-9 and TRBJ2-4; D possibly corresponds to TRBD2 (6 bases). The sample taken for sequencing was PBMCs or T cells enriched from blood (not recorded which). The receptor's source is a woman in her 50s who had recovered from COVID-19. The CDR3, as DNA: TGTGCCAGCAGCTTATGGGGGGAAAACATTCAGTACTTC. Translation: CASSLWGENIQYF.